These 9 T cell receptor beta chains were sequenced from one sample in a study of cytomegalovirus exposure and HLA in healthy donors. Profiled with immunoSEQ multiplex PCR; TCRdb holds only in-frame clones, not every one. The table records about 73,000 clones, about 94% of them present only once. The sample consisted of PBMCs. The origin of the receptors is a woman aged 18-35 years in good health and CMV-seronegative.

The chain couples TRBV9 to TRBJ2-1, with TRBD2 identical over 9 bases. V was pared by 0 bases and J by 0 bases, with 13 bases of the junction left unmatched. Germline V lookup: CDR1 SGDLS, CDR2 YYNGEE. The CDR3 sequence is 20 residues long. The CDR3 bases are TGTGCCAGCAGCGTAGGGGGTCCTATAGCGGGGGATAGCTCCTACAATGAGCAGTTCTTC. Residues: CASSVGGPIAGDSSYNEQFF.

The V and J genes are TRBV2 and TRBJ2-3; 7 nucleotides match TRBD1. CDR1 and CDR2 from the germline V gene are SNHLY and FYNNEI. This CDR3 comprises 15 residues. Trimming removed 6 bases from V and 2 bases from J; junction bases left unmatched: 8. CDR3 amino acids: CASSHRDRLTDTQYF. In DNA, the CDR3 is TGTGCCAGCAGCCACCGGGACAGACTCACAGATACGCAGTATTTT.

The CDR3 here is CASSSGGNNQPQHF. The CDR3 DNA follows: TGTGCCAGTAGTTCCGGAGGGAACAATCAGCCCCAGCATTTT. The chain links TRBV19 to TRBJ1-5; D is unresolved. The germline gives CDR1 LNHDA, CDR2 SQIVND (reference sequence). The CDR3 length is 14 residues. V lost 5 bases to trimming and J lost 3 bases, with 11 bases between them.

The CDR3 loop is CASSWRGGVTDTQYF. In DNA, the CDR3 is TGTGCCAGCAGCTGGAGAGGGGGCGTTACAGATACGCAGTATTTT. The J gene is TRBJ2-3, the V gene TRBV5-4; 7 bases fit TRBD1. CDR1 and CDR2 from the germline V gene are SGHNT and YYREEE (reference sequence). V was clipped by 3 bases and J by 3 bases; unmatched bases: 7. The CDR3 loop spans 15 amino acids.

This chain joins TRBV28 and TRBJ1-3; D is possibly TRBD1 (6 bases). CDR3 length equals 15 residues. Trimming took off 6 bases at V and 0 bases at J, with 12 bases between the two ends. Per the germline V gene, CDR1 is MDHEN and CDR2 is SYDVKM. The CDR3 region is CASSLDSFSGNTIYF. The CDR3 DNA is TGTGCCAGCAGCCTGGACAGCTTCTCTGGAAACACCATATATTTT.

The rearrangement uses TRBV5-1 and TRBJ2-7; 7 bases match TRBD1. V lost 4 bases to trimming and J lost 3 bases; unmatched junction nucleotides: 4. Per germline, CDR1 SGHRS and CDR2 YFSETQ. There are 13 residues in the CDR3. CDR3 coding DNA: TGCGCCAGCAGCCCCCGGGACAGCTACGAGCAGTACTTC. This sequence encodes CASSPRDSYEQYF.

V and J are TRBV6-1 and TRBJ1-4; no firm D call. The CDR3 consists of 15 residues. The germline V gene has CDR1 MNHNS and CDR2 SASEGT. V lost 6 bases and J lost 10, with 21 bases in between. CDR3 protein: CASSLEAGPTGKLFF. In DNA form, the CDR3 reads TGTGCCAGCAGCTTGGAGGCAGGCCCAACTGGAAAACTGTTTTTT.

V gene TRBV5-3 combines with J gene TRBJ2-1; possibly TRBD2 for D (5 bases). TRBV5-3 is designated an ORF whose function remains uncertain. Trimming stripped 4 bases from V and 4 bases from J, with 21 bases between. This CDR3 region has 17 residues. The CDR3 region is CARSPLPRAPYYNEQFF. The CDR3 DNA sequence: TGTGCCAGAAGCCCACTCCCGAGGGCGCCCTATTACAATGAGCAGTTCTTC.

This chain links TRBV11-2 with TRBJ2-7, with 10 bases that match TRBD2. This CDR3 spans 17 amino acids. The junction had 7 bases not matched to a gene; V was cut back by 2 bases and J by 0 bases. Germline V CDR1 and CDR2: SGHAT, FQNNGV. The CDR3 protein is CASSLRRKREGSYEQYF. For the CDR3, the DNA is TGTGCCAGCAGCTTACGCAGGAAGCGGGAGGGCTCCTACGAGCAGTACTTC.